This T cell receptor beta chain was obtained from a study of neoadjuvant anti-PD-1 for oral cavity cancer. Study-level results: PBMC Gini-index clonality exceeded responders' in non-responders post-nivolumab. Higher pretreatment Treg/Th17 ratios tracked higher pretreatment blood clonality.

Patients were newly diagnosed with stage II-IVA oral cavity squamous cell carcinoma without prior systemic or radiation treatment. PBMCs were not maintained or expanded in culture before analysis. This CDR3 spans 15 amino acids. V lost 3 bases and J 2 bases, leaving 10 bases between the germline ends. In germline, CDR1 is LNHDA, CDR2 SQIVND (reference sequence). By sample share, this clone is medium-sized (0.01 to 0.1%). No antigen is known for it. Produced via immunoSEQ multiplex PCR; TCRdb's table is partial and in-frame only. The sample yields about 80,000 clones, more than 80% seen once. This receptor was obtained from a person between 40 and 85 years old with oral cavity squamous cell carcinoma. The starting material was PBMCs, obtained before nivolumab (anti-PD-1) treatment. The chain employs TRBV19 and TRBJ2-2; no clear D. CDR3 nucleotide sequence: TGTGCCAGTAGTATTGTACAGACTAACACCGGGGAGCTGTTTTTT. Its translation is CASSIVQTNTGELFF.